One and the same sample provided the 13 T cell receptor beta chains below, sequenced in a study of blood T cell repertoires in COVID-19. The table came from immunoSEQ multiplex PCR; TCRdb's copy has only in-frame clones and leaves some out. This sample has 70,000 to 90,000 clones; 65% to 85% occur once, and the top ten carry around 10%. The sequencing input was peripheral blood. The receptors shown here come from a man in his 70s with acute or convalescent COVID-19.

This chain connects TRBV10-1 to TRBJ2-1, with a tentative D call TRBD2 (5 bases). The CDR3 runs 14 residues. Germline CDR1 and CDR2: WNHNN and SYGVQD (reference sequence). Trimming took 2 bases from V and 7 from J, leaving 12 bases between them. The CDR3 DNA reads as TGCGCCAGCAGTGAGCTGCCCACGGGGAATGAGCAGTTCTTC. It yields the protein CASSELPTGNEQFF.

The V call is TRBV11-2, the J call TRBJ2-7; 9 bases match TRBD1. Losses at the gene ends were 9 bases for V and 5 bases for J; bases not matched to a gene: 17. Per the germline V gene, CDR1 is SGHAT and CDR2 is FQNNGV. The CDR3 is made up of 16 amino acids. CDR3 region: CASSRIDGQGPHEQYF. As DNA, the CDR3 is TGTGCCAGTTCGAGAATAGACGGACAGGGGCCCCACGAGCAGTACTTC.

A word on this clone: An end of the junction does not agree with germline; a read error may underlie this. The chain combines TRBV2 with TRBJ2-3; D gene ambiguous. Germline CDR1 and CDR2: SNHLY and FYNNEI. The CDR3 sequence is 14 residues long. CDR3 protein: CASREVLGPDTQYF. CDR3 coding DNA: TGTGCCAGCAGAGAAGTGTTGGGCCCAGATACGCAGTATTTT.

The genes are TRBV5-6 and TRBJ2-3; D gene uncertain. CDR1 and CDR2 from the germline V gene are SGHDT and YYEEEE. V dropped 4 bases and J dropped 2 bases, with 8 bases sitting between them. The CDR3 spans 13 residues. CDR3 loop: CASSRLYTDTQYF. CDR3 coding DNA: TGTGCCAGCAGCAGACTCTACACAGATACGCAGTATTTT.

The chain uses TRBV12-3 or TRBV12-4 and TRBJ2-5, with D tentatively TRBD1 (6 bases). The V and J ends lost 6 bases and 4 bases respectively, with 12 bases between them. The CDR3 spans 13 residues. CDR3 DNA sequence: TGTGCCAGCAGCCGTACAGGGATAGAGACCCAGTACTTC. Its translation is CASSRTGIETQYF.

The rearrangement joins TRBV6-1 to TRBJ2-1; 10 nucleotides align to TRBD1. Looked up from germline, CDR1 is MNHNS and CDR2 is SASEGT. The ends lost 2 bases at V and 9 bases at J; junction bases unmatched: 7. This CDR3 is built from 15 residues. As DNA, the CDR3 is TGTGCCAGCAGTGAATGGGACAGGGGTCTTAGTGAGCAGTTCTTC. Protein: CASSEWDRGLSEQFF.

This chain links TRBV28 with TRBJ1-1, with D unclear. CDR1 and CDR2 (germline): MDHEN, SYDVKM. V lost 4 bases, J lost 8 bases, and 14 bases lay in between. The CDR3 extends over 13 amino acids. The CDR3: CASSSAGSIEAFF. Written as DNA, the CDR3 is TGTGCCAGCAGTTCCGCCGGGTCAATCGAAGCTTTCTTT.

The rearrangement joins TRBV27 to TRBJ2-1, with 14 bases lining up with TRBD2. This CDR3 has 17 residues. The germline CDR1 and CDR2 sequences are MNHEY and SMNVEV (reference sequence). Unmatched junction bases numbered 5, after V lost 5 bases and J lost 2 bases. As DNA, the CDR3 is TGTGCCAGCAGTCCCCGACTAGCGGGGGGGACCTACAATGAGCAGTTCTTC. Translated, it gives CASSPRLAGGTYNEQFF.

The V gene is TRBV29-1, the J gene TRBJ1-2, with D tentatively TRBD1 (6 bases). V lost 3 bases, J lost 13 bases, and 12 bases lay in between. This CDR3 contains 10 residues. Germline CDR1 SQVTM, CDR2 ANQGSEA. CDR3 in amino acids: CSVETTGFTF. Here the CDR3 DNA reads TGCAGCGTTGAGACCACAGGGTTCACCTTC.

CDR3 protein: CATSGDRDEAFF. The CDR3 nucleotides are TGTGCCACCAGTGGGGACAGAGACGAAGCTTTCTTT. This chain connects TRBV24-1 to TRBJ1-1; 7 bases are shared with TRBD1. V lost 5 bases, J lost 8 bases, and 4 bases stayed unmatched. The CDR3 spans 12 residues. Germline CDR1 reads KGHDR; CDR2 reads SFDVKD.

The CDR3 DNA reads TGTGCCAGCAGTTTAACTAGCACCGGGGAGCTGTTTTTT. Translation gives CASSLTSTGELFF. The rearrangement uses TRBV2 and TRBJ2-2; maybe TRBD2 (5 bases). CDR1 and CDR2 from the germline V gene are SNHLY and FYNNEI. V was pared by 5 bases and J by 4 bases, with 8 bases between. The CDR3 spans 13 residues. The complete variable domain, with remaining parts taken from reference TRBV2 and TRBJ2-2, reads EPEVTQTPSHQVTQMGQEVILRCVPISNHLYFYWYRQILGQKVEFLVSFYNNEISEKSEIFDDQFSVERPDGSNFTLKIRSTKLEDSAMYFCASSLTSTGELFFGEGSRLTVL.

The chain couples TRBV18 to TRBJ2-3, with TRBD1 identical over 7 bases. This CDR3 contains 15 residues. Trimming cost V 1 base and J 4 bases; bases outside gene matches: 5. CDR1 and CDR2 (germline): KGHSH, LQKENI. Written as DNA, the CDR3 is TGTGCCAGCTCACCACGGGTAGGGGGCGCAGATACGCAGTATTTT. Amino acid sequence: CASSPRVGGADTQYF.

This clone was observed a handful of times. The chain is built from TRBV28 and TRBJ2-7, with 7 bases matching TRBD1. Germline V lookup: CDR1 MDHEN, CDR2 SYDVKM. This CDR3 is built from 11 residues. V was pared by 5 bases and J by 7 bases, with 2 bases of the junction left unmatched. The CDR3 reads CASSDRVEQYF. The CDR3 bases are TGTGCCAGCAGTGACAGGGTAGAGCAGTACTTC.